The T cell receptor beta chain described here comes from a study of identical twins. V was clipped by 1 base and J by 1 base, with 12 bases between them. Germline assignment: CDR1 KGHSH and CDR2 LQKENI. The length of the CDR3 is 16 residues. MiXCR, run by TCRdb on the 5' RACE reads, gives a single entry per CDR3 protein. Among about 660,000 distinct CDR3 sequences listed, over 8.5% were seen once. These data were also reused for a study on yellow fever vaccine responses in identical twins.

V gene TRBV18 combines with J gene TRBJ2-3, with a possible D match to TRBD2 (5 bases). The receptor's source is a woman between 18 and 30 years old in good health. Sequenced material: PBMCs. CDR3 sequence: CASSPRGSSRTDTQYF. The CDR3 bases are TGTGCCAGCTCACCACGCGGGTCAAGTCGCACAGATACGCAGTATTTT.